The 26 T cell receptor beta chains below were found in one sample sequenced in a study of human T cells and chemical hapten exposure. TCRdb reanalysed the RACE reads using MiXCR and keeps one entry per CDR3 protein. The profile shows under 110,000 distinct CDR3 sequences, less than 15% of them singletons. Time point specified: pre-sensitization, week 0. Indicated treatment: therapeutic diphenylcyclopropenone sensitization with weekly scalp DPC. Specimen: whole blood, collected in connection with sensitization to the hapten diphenylcyclopropenone (DPC). The receptor set was obtained from a woman aged 50 to 60 with alopecia areata. Some clones in this sample may be carry-over from other donors' samples.

This clonotype was picked up a small number of times. This sequence joins TRBV2 and TRBJ1-4, with D tentatively TRBD1 (5 bases). This CDR3 contains 14 residues. From germline, CDR1 is SNHLY and CDR2 FYNNEI. V was trimmed by 5 bases and J by 2 bases, leaving 9 bases between them. CDR3 nucleotide sequence: TGTGCCAGCAGTCAGGGTCGGACTAATGAAAAACTGTTTTTT. Its translation: CASSQGRTNEKLFF.

In its sample, this clonotype was seen many times. The chain recombines TRBV5-1 with TRBJ2-1; D possibly corresponds to TRBD1 (5 bases). The CDR3 has 14 residues. V was clipped by 2 bases and J by 6 bases, with 12 bases between them. The germline gives CDR1 SGHRS, CDR2 YFSETQ. The CDR3: CASSLAGSGNEQFF. The DNA of the CDR3 is TGCGCCAGCAGCTTAGCAGGGTCCGGCAATGAGCAGTTCTTC.

Only a few counts were recorded for this clonotype. The chain couples TRBV6-2 or TRBV6-3 to TRBJ1-3; D not resolved. Germline assignment: CDR1 MNHEY and CDR2 SVGEGT. The CDR3 extends over 12 amino acids. V lost 7 bases and J lost 0, with 4 bases in between. CDR3 nucleotide sequence: TGTGCCAGCAAGACCTCTGGAAACACCATATATTTT. Amino acids: CASKTSGNTIYF.

This chain links TRBV10-2 with TRBJ2-6; perhaps TRBD2 as D (6 bases). Germline CDR1 is WSHSY and CDR2 is SAAADI. The CDR3 contains 18 residues. Trimming removed 5 bases at V and 0 bases at J, with 17 bases between. The CDR3 is CASSIPGLTSSGANVLTF. The CDR3 DNA is TGCGCCAGCAGTATTCCGGGACTCACGAGCTCTGGGGCCAACGTCCTGACTTTC.

In its sample, this clonotype was seen a few times. The chain joins TRBV14 to TRBJ1-1; the D is unclear. CDR1 and CDR2 from the germline V gene are SGHDN and FVKESK. Trimming shortened V by 4 bases and J by 7 bases, and 19 bases separated the two germline ends. The CDR3 contains 15 residues. CDR3 protein: CASSLSGLSRNEAFF. The CDR3 DNA reads TGTGCCAGCAGCCTTTCGGGCCTTTCCAGAAATGAAGCTTTCTTT.

This clonotype came up a few times. The V call is TRBV11-2, the J call TRBJ1-1, with D possibly TRBD1 on 5 matching bases. This CDR3 has 13 residues. Trimming removed 3 bases from V and 4 bases from J, with 9 bases in between. The germline V gene encodes CDR1 SGHAT and CDR2 FQNNGV. Written as DNA, the CDR3 is TGTGCCAGCAGCTTCGCAGGGATCACTGAAGCTTTCTTT. This gives the protein CASSFAGITEAFF.

This clonotype has just a few counts. The J gene is TRBJ1-5, the V gene TRBV6-6; 7 bases are a match to TRBD1. The CDR3 is 15 amino acids. Germline V CDR1 and CDR2: MNHNY, SVGAGI (reference sequence). The V segment lost 6 bases and the J segment 2 bases; nucleotides outside the gene matches: 7. The CDR3 reads CASRQGIFGNQPQHF. The CDR3 bases are TGTGCCAGCAGACAGGGGATCTTTGGCAATCAGCCCCAGCATTTT.

In its sample, this clonotype was seen a few times. V usage is TRBV4-3 and J usage is TRBJ2-5; 9 nucleotides match TRBD1. V was pared by 0 bases and J by 5 bases, with 7 bases of the junction left unmatched. The CDR3 consists of 16 residues. Germline values: CDR1 LGHNA, CDR2 YSLEER. The CDR3 DNA reads as TGCGCCAGCAGCCAAGAGGGAGGGACAGGGCAGGAGACCCAGTACTTC. Amino acid sequence: CASSQEGGTGQETQYF.

The rearrangement links TRBV7-9 to TRBJ2-7; D is unclear. The V end was cut by 10 bases, the J end by 2 bases, with 18 bases between. The length of the CDR3 is 14 residues. From germline, CDR1 is SEHNR and CDR2 FQNEAQ (reference sequence). The DNA of the CDR3 is TGTGCCACGTCTCTCCTGGGTGGGCCCTACGAGCAGTACTTC. Encoded protein: CATSLLGGPYEQYF.

The V and J genes are TRBV11-2 and TRBJ2-2; 7 bases fit TRBD1. V lost 7 bases and J lost 5; bases outside the gene matches: 13. From germline, CDR1 is SGHAT and CDR2 FQNNGV. The CDR3 length is 16 residues. The CDR3: CASILRQGRRTGELFF. In DNA, the CDR3 is TGTGCCAGCATTCTCCGACAGGGTCGGCGTACCGGGGAGCTGTTTTTT. Full variable domain (rest looked up from reference TRBV11-2 and TRBJ2-2): EAGVAQSPRYKIIEKRQSVAFWCNPISGHATLYWYQQILGQGPKLLIQFQNNGVVDDSQLPKDRFSAERLKGVDSTLKIQPAKLEDSAVYLCASILRQGRRTGELFFGEGSRLTVL.

The CDR3 sequence: CSAFLAGPNIQYF. The CDR3 DNA sequence: TGCAGTGCCTTTCTAGCGGGACCAAACATTCAGTACTTC. The chain couples TRBV20-1 to TRBJ2-4; 9 bases align to TRBD2. With V trimmed by 6 bases and J by 6 bases, 6 bases remained unmatched. There are 13 residues in the CDR3. Germline values: CDR1 DFQATT, CDR2 SNEGSKA (reference sequence).

This clonotype was seen many times. The chain combines TRBV12-3 or TRBV12-4 with TRBJ2-3; D call uncertain. V lost 3 bases and J lost 2, with 18 bases in between. The CDR3 runs 17 residues. The CDR3 protein is CASSLFGSGSDTDTQYF. DNA for the CDR3: TGTGCCAGCAGTTTGTTCGGGTCCGGTTCCGACACAGATACGCAGTATTTT.

This sequence joins TRBV12-3 or TRBV12-4 and TRBJ1-2; no firm D call. Trimming took off 8 bases at V and 7 bases at J, with 14 bases between the two ends. The CDR3 contains 12 residues. As DNA, the CDR3 is TGTGCCAGCCGGAGTTGGGCCCCTGGCTACACCTTC. Protein: CASRSWAPGYTF.

The chain joins TRBV7-2 to TRBJ2-1; 11 bases fit TRBD2. The CDR3 has 15 residues. Germline trimming cut 5 bases from V and 6 bases from J; bases unmatched to any gene: 6. Germline V gene lookup returns CDR1 SGHTA and CDR2 FQGNSA. CDR3 coding DNA: TGTGCCAGCAGCCCGACTAGCGGGACTGGCAATGAGCAGTTCTTC. Amino acids: CASSPTSGTGNEQFF.

This clonotype was seen at least ten times. V is TRBV7-6 and J is TRBJ2-1; tentative D call: TRBD2 (5 bases). CDR3 size: 13 residues. Trimming removed 0 bases from V and 7 bases from J, with 7 bases in between. From germline, CDR1 is SGHVS and CDR2 FNYEAQ. This chain's CDR3 is CASSLARGNEQFF. The DNA of the CDR3 is TGTGCCAGCAGCTTAGCTAGAGGGAATGAGCAGTTCTTC.

This clonotype appeared a few times. V and J are TRBV28 and TRBJ2-7; TRBD2 is a possible D gene (6 bases). Germline V gene sequence: CDR1 MDHEN, CDR2 SYDVKM. The V end was cut by 3 bases, the J end by 2 bases, with 20 bases between. This CDR3 has 17 amino acids. In DNA form, the CDR3 reads TGTGCCAGCAGTTTCGAGTTTGGAGGGACCGGACCCTACGAGCAGTACTTC. Residues: CASSFEFGGTGPYEQYF.

This clonotype was recorded once. A read error may produce the germline difference seen at one junction end. The chain couples TRBV5-1 to TRBJ2-7; 11 bases agree with TRBD1. Germline CDR1 and CDR2: SGHRS and YFSETQ. The CDR3 totals 14 residues. The CDR3 region has the DNA TGCGTCAGCAGCCTGGACAGGGGGCGCGCGGAGCAGTACTTC. Its protein product is CVSSLDRGRAEQYF.

The sample holds a few counts of this clonotype. This chain uses TRBV21-1 with TRBJ2-7; the D call in the table, TRBD1, was not verified against the DNA. TRBV21-1 is a known pseudogene. This CDR3 is built from 14 residues. The CDR3 loop reads CASDRVNSPNEQYF. The CDR3 DNA is TGTGCCAGTGACAGGGTGAATTCTCCTAACGAGCAGTACTTC.

This chain joins TRBV29-1 and TRBJ2-6, with D unclear. CDR3 length: 14 amino acids. V lost 5 bases, J lost 0 bases, and 8 bases lay in between. Germline values: CDR1 SQVTM, CDR2 ANQGSEA. CDR3 sequence reads: CSVSSDSGANVLTF. DNA of the CDR3: TGCAGCGTTAGTTCGGACTCTGGGGCCAACGTCCTGACTTTC.

In this sample, this clonotype turned up a few times. The genes are TRBV28 and TRBJ2-5, with TRBD1 identical over 8 bases. The V gene end was trimmed by 4 bases and the J gene end by 5 bases; junction bases not matched to a gene: 6. The germline V gene has CDR1 MDHEN and CDR2 SYDVKM. The CDR3 contains 14 residues. The chain's CDR3 is CASSSTGVGETQYF. The CDR3 DNA reads TGTGCCAGCAGTTCGACAGGGGTCGGGGAGACCCAGTACTTC.

This clonotype appeared many times. This chain uses TRBV7-6 with TRBJ2-2; TRBD2 might be the D (6 bases). The V gene lost 4 bases and the J gene lost 0 bases, with 9 bases spanning the gap. Germline values: CDR1 SGHVS, CDR2 FNYEAQ. CDR3 length: 15 amino acids. In nucleotides, the CDR3 is TGTGCCAGCAGCTCGACTAGTACGAACACCGGGGAGCTGTTTTTT. It is translated as CASSSTSTNTGELFF.

This clonotype was counted a few times. This chain uses TRBV6-6 with TRBJ2-5; D unresolved. The germline CDR1 and CDR2 sequences are MNHNY and SVGAGI (reference sequence). The CDR3 consists of 17 residues. Between the trimmed V and J ends, which lost 7 bases and 2 bases, there was a span of 23 bases. DNA of the CDR3: TGTGCCAGCAATTCTCCTCCGGATAATCCCCTACAAGAGACCCAGTACTTC. Its protein product is CASNSPPDNPLQETQYF.

This clonotype was seen repeatedly, ten times or more. The chain uses TRBV11-2 and TRBJ1-1, with a weak D call TRBD1 (5 bases). This CDR3 contains 15 residues. Germline loops: CDR1 SGHAT, CDR2 FQNNGV. Trimming stripped 6 bases from V and 1 base from J, with 15 bases between. The CDR3 DNA is TGTGCCAGCAGAAGGTCGGGGGACTGGAACACTGAAGCTTTCTTT. Translation: CASRRSGDWNTEAFF.

This rearrangement joins TRBV28 to TRBJ1-5; the D gene is possibly TRBD1 (5 bases). The CDR3 is 13 residues long. V was trimmed by 4 bases and J by 10 bases, leaving 14 bases between them. Germline lookup yields CDR1 MDHEN and CDR2 SYDVKM. The CDR3 loop is CASSSTADRPQHF. CDR3 coding DNA: TGTGCCAGCAGTTCGACAGCGGATCGACCCCAGCATTTT.

This clonotype was seen more than once but under ten times. This rearrangement joins TRBV5-5 to TRBJ1-1; D is unresolved. Germline V CDR1 and CDR2: SGHKS, YYEKEE (reference sequence). V gave up 4 bases and J gave up 0 bases, with 13 bases separating them. This CDR3 spans 15 amino acids. CDR3 bases: TGTGCCAGCAGCGTTACGGGGTTAATGAACACTGAAGCTTTCTTT. This sequence encodes CASSVTGLMNTEAFF.

The sample holds many counts of this clonotype. J is TRBJ2-5 and V is TRBV12-3 or TRBV12-4; D might be TRBD1 or TRBD2, each matching 5 bases. V lost 3 bases to trimming and J lost 5 bases, with 10 bases between them. This CDR3 has 13 residues. CDR3 residues: CASSFGTEETQYF. Written as DNA, the CDR3 is TGTGCCAGCAGTTTCGGGACCGAGGAGACCCAGTACTTC.